One sample yielded the 32 T cell receptor beta chains listed below, sequenced in a study of CD8 T cells in ankylosing spondylitis. These receptors are not linked to any known antigen. TCRdb reprocessed the 5' RACE reads with MiXCR, giving one entry per CDR3 protein. The sample records roughly 440,000 distinct CDR3 sequences, more than 15% being singletons. Study-wide points: A motif of 7 to 9 highly homologous TCR beta variants was seen as apparently characteristic of ankylosing spondylitis blood.

Sequenced: blood, either unsorted or a sorted T cell fraction (not recorded which). The receptors were sampled from a male donor with ankylosing spondylitis.

This clonotype was observed a handful of times. V and J are TRBV15 and TRBJ1-6; D might be TRBD1 (5 bases). V was trimmed by 3 bases and J by 8 bases, leaving 14 bases between them. CDR1 is LNHNV and CDR2 is YYDKDF in the germline V gene (reference sequence). The CDR3 totals 15 residues. The CDR3 nucleotides read TGTGCCACCAGCAGGAAAAAGGGGCCCGATTCACCCCTCCACTTT. It yields the protein CATSRKKGPDSPLHF.

As to this clonotype: A much larger clone differs by one base, so this may be a read error. The chain joins TRBV12-3 or TRBV12-4 to TRBJ1-5, with D maybe TRBD1 (6 bases). This CDR3 has 15 amino acids. V dropped 1 base and J dropped 4 bases, with 11 bases sitting between them. The CDR3 region is CASSLDDRTNQPQHF. The CDR3 DNA is TGTGCCAGCAGTTTAGATGACAGGACTAATCAGCCCCAGCATTTT.

The chain employs TRBV5-1 and TRBJ1-1; D gene unclear. Germline V lookup: CDR1 SGHRS, CDR2 YFSETQ. The CDR3 totals 14 residues. Trimming took off 4 bases at V and 4 bases at J, with 14 bases between the two ends. CDR3 bases: TGCGCCAGCAGCCCGGAGACCTGGGGCACTGAAGCTTTCTTT. Its protein is CASSPETWGTEAFF.

This clonotype has just a few counts. The genes are TRBV20-1 and TRBJ2-7; 12 bases line up with TRBD2. CDR1 and CDR2 from the germline V gene are DFQATT and SNEGSKA (reference sequence). The CDR3 spans 17 residues. J was trimmed by 4 bases and V by 4 bases; bases with no gene match: 14. CDR3 DNA: TGCAGTGCTACGACAGGGAGTCTAGCGGGAGGGCGGTACGAGCAGTACTTC. This codes for CSATTGSLAGGRYEQYF.

This clonotype was detected a few times. This chain uses TRBV24-1 with TRBJ2-1; D is unclear. V was cut by 4 bases and J by 2 bases, with 5 bases left in between. The germline gives CDR1 KGHDR, CDR2 SFDVKD. There are 13 residues in the CDR3. The CDR3 loop reads CATSDPAYNEQFF. The DNA for the CDR3 is TGTGCCACCAGTGACCCTGCCTACAATGAGCAGTTCTTC.

This clonotype came up a few times. The chain has TRBV5-5 and TRBJ2-7; D not certain. Germline V gene data show CDR1 as SGHKS and CDR2 as YYEKEE (reference sequence). Trimming removed 4 bases from V and 2 bases from J, with 13 bases in between. The CDR3 is made up of 14 amino acids. The CDR3 protein is CASSLQLQTYEQYF. In DNA form, the CDR3 reads TGTGCCAGCAGCCTACAGCTTCAGACCTACGAGCAGTACTTC.

This rearrangement joins TRBV19 to TRBJ2-3; 8 bases match TRBD1. This CDR3 region has 14 residues. The V segment lost 5 bases and the J segment 6 bases; nucleotides outside the gene matches: 7. Germline loops: CDR1 LNHDA, CDR2 SQIVND (reference sequence). The CDR3 DNA reads TGTGCCAGTAGTCCAGGGGGCCTCTGGGATACGCAGTATTTT. Translated: CASSPGGLWDTQYF.

This clonotype was recorded many times. The chain recombines TRBV20-1 with TRBJ2-7; possible D gene TRBD1, 6 bases. The CDR3 loop spans 13 amino acids. From germline, CDR1 is DFQATT and CDR2 SNEGSKA (reference sequence). V was trimmed by 5 bases and J by 3 bases, leaving 14 bases between them. Here the CDR3 reads CSAYRDTLYEQYF. In nucleotides, the CDR3 is TGCAGTGCTTACCGGGACACCCTCTACGAGCAGTACTTC.

This clonotype was counted a few times. The chain is built from TRBV20-1 and TRBJ1-1; 8 positions agree with TRBD1. J lost 5 bases, V lost 4 bases, and 15 bases had no gene match. This CDR3 is 16 amino acids long. Germline CDR1 and CDR2: DFQATT and SNEGSKA (reference sequence). The CDR3: CSATQGAGAPSTEAFF. The DNA for the CDR3 is TGCAGTGCTACGCAGGGGGCGGGCGCTCCCTCGACTGAAGCTTTCTTT.

Here the CDR3 reads CASSLRGPMNTEAFF. The CDR3 nucleotides are TGTGCCAGCAGTCTCAGGGGTCCCATGAACACTGAAGCTTTCTTT. The chain recombines TRBV28 with TRBJ1-1; maybe TRBD1 (6 bases). Germline V gene lookup returns CDR1 MDHEN and CDR2 SYDVKM. Trimming took off 5 bases at V and 0 bases at J, with 13 bases between the two ends. The CDR3 consists of 15 residues.

This clonotype occurred many times. The chain carries TRBV29-1 and TRBJ1-2; D gene ambiguous. From germline, CDR1 is SQVTM and CDR2 ANQGSEA. V lost 7 bases and J lost 8, with 14 bases in between. The CDR3 length is 11 residues. CDR3 sequence: CSAVLGGGYTF. The CDR3 nucleotides are TGCAGCGCCGTCCTGGGAGGAGGCTACACCTTC.

The rearrangement uses TRBV4-1 and TRBJ2-1, with D perhaps matching TRBD1 (5 bases). The ends were cut back, 1 base at V and 6 bases at J, with 22 bases in the middle. Germline V lookup: CDR1 MGHRA, CDR2 YSYEKL. The CDR3 totals 18 residues. The CDR3 nucleotides read TGCGCCAGCAGCCAAGGACCTATGGGGCCCCCTAGGAGCAATGAGCAGTTCTTC. Translating gives CASSQGPMGPPRSNEQFF.

This clonotype was detected only a few times. V and J are TRBV11-2 and TRBJ2-2, with 7 bases fitting TRBD1. Germline V CDR1 and CDR2: SGHAT, FQNNGV. This CDR3 comprises 14 residues. The V segment lost 5 bases and the J segment 3 bases; nucleotides outside the gene matches: 3. CDR3 protein: CASSKTGHTGELFF. CDR3 coding DNA: TGTGCCAGCAGCAAGACAGGGCACACCGGGGAGCTGTTTTTT.

This clonotype showed up just a few times. V gene TRBV24-1 combines with J gene TRBJ2-1; tentative D call: TRBD1 (6 bases). Germline lookup yields CDR1 KGHDR and CDR2 SFDVKD. The CDR3 extends over 13 amino acids. V lost 7 bases, J lost 7 bases, and 13 bases lay in between. The CDR3 nucleotides are TGTGCCACCAGCCCGACAGGCTTGAATGAGCAGTTCTTC. Protein: CATSPTGLNEQFF.

V usage is TRBV6-5 and J usage is TRBJ2-2; 7 bases are shared with TRBD1. This CDR3 has 17 amino acids. V gave up 0 bases and J gave up 5 bases; unmatched junction bases: 9. The germline gives CDR1 MNHEY, CDR2 SVGAGI. The CDR3 loop is CASSYSAGTGVTGELFF. The CDR3 bases are TGTGCCAGCAGTTACTCGGCGGGTACAGGGGTAACCGGGGAGCTGTTTTTT.

The chain recombines TRBV20-1 with TRBJ2-3; possibly TRBD2 for D (7 bases). Germline CDR1 reads DFQATT; CDR2 reads SNEGSKA (reference sequence). This CDR3 contains 15 residues. Trimming removed 1 base from V and 5 bases from J, with 16 bases in between. This CDR3 reads CSARGSPGGRDTQYF. The CDR3 DNA sequence: TGCAGTGCTAGAGGTTCCCCCGGGGGGCGAGATACGCAGTATTTT.

The table lists this clonotype with a few counts. The V gene is TRBV6-1, the J gene TRBJ2-1; 12 nucleotides align to TRBD2. Germline-derived CDR1 and CDR2 are MNHNS and SASEGT. V gave up 5 bases and J gave up 8 bases; unmatched junction bases: 13. The CDR3 totals 17 residues. Here the CDR3 reads CASSPLAGGPLFHEQFF. The CDR3 DNA follows: TGTGCCAGCAGTCCTCTAGCGGGAGGGCCGTTATTCCATGAGCAGTTCTTC.

This clonotype has just a few counts. This chain links TRBV4-1 with TRBJ1-1, with D maybe TRBD1 (5 bases). The CDR3 totals 18 residues. Trimming shortened V by 3 bases and J by 6 bases, and 26 bases separated the two germline ends. Germline CDR1 and CDR2: MGHRA and YSYEKL. DNA for the CDR3: TGCGCCAGCAGCCAGGCTGGGAGGGGTGGTCAGTTGAGCTCTGAAGCTTTCTTT. This codes for CASSQAGRGGQLSSEAFF.

This clonotype was detected a few times. The chain recombines TRBV20-1 with TRBJ1-1; tentative D call: TRBD1 (6 bases). V was cut by 1 base and J by 2 bases, with 11 bases left in between. This CDR3 is 14 amino acids long. Germline values: CDR1 DFQATT, CDR2 SNEGSKA (reference sequence). DNA of the CDR3: TGCAGTGCTAGAGCTGGGGGGGCAAACACTGAAGCTTTCTTT. Encoded protein: CSARAGGANTEAFF.

This clonotype has just a few counts. The chain employs TRBV19 and TRBJ1-2; 8 bases line up with TRBD1. This CDR3 has 14 residues. Germline CDR1 reads LNHDA; CDR2 reads SQIVND (reference sequence). Trimming at V came to 6 bases and at J to 3 bases, leaving 6 bases not matched to a gene. The CDR3 sequence: CASRPPGQDYGYTF. Written as DNA, the CDR3 is TGTGCCAGTAGGCCTCCGGGACAGGACTATGGCTACACCTTC.

This clonotype was counted a few times. This chain connects TRBV6-1 to TRBJ2-7, with a possible D match to TRBD2 (5 bases). This CDR3 has 12 amino acids. The V gene's germline CDR1 is MNHNS and CDR2 SASEGT. With 6 bases removed from V and 3 bases from J, the gap between germline ends came to 9 bases. CDR3 nucleotide sequence: TGTGCCAGCAGCGAGACTATCTACGAGCAGTACTTC. Its translation: CASSETIYEQYF.

The chain couples TRBV7-2 to TRBJ1-6; possible D gene TRBD1, 6 bases. The CDR3 extends over 15 amino acids. Per the germline V gene, CDR1 is SGHTA and CDR2 is FQGNSA. The V gene lost 0 bases and the J gene lost 7 bases, with 10 bases spanning the gap. CDR3 amino acids: CASSLAGTPNSPLHF. The CDR3 coding sequence is TGTGCCAGCAGCTTAGCCGGGACACCGAATTCACCCCTCCACTTT.

The genes are TRBV12-3 or TRBV12-4 and TRBJ2-7; tentative D call: TRBD1 (6 bases). V lost 7 bases to trimming and J lost 7 bases, with 11 bases between them. The CDR3 totals 11 residues. The CDR3 bases are TGTGCCAGCACCCAAGGGGGTGAGCAGTACTTC. Translating gives CASTQGGEQYF.

The sample holds a few counts of this clonotype. The chain joins TRBV12-3 or TRBV12-4 to TRBJ2-2; 8 bases map to TRBD2. Trimming removed 8 bases from V and 2 bases from J; junction bases left unmatched: 4. This CDR3 has 14 amino acids. The CDR3 DNA reads TGTGCCAGCGCCGGGGGGGGAAACACCGGGGAGCTGTTTTTT. Encoded protein: CASAGGGNTGELFF.

A few counts support this clonotype. This chain connects TRBV20-1 to TRBJ1-1; D remains ambiguous. V lost 6 bases to trimming and J lost 0 bases, with 8 bases between them. Germline CDR1 DFQATT, CDR2 SNEGSKA (reference sequence). CDR3 length equals 12 residues. The CDR3 DNA reads TGCAGTGCCGGGGTGTTGAACACTGAAGCTTTCTTT. Protein sequence: CSAGVLNTEAFF.

CDR3 sequence (DNA): TGTGCCTGGTCCCACGGGGTGAGCTACACCTTC. Translated: CAWSHGVSYTF. The rearrangement links TRBV30 to TRBJ1-2; no reliable D call. Germline V CDR1 and CDR2: GTSNPN, SVGIG (reference sequence). The CDR3 has 11 residues. Deletions cut 5 bases from V and 9 bases from J, with 13 bases between. Using reference TRBV30 and TRBJ1-2 for the parts outside the CDR3, the full variable domain is SQTIHQWPATLVQPVGSPLSLECTVEGTSNPNLYWYRQAAGRGLQLLFYSVGIGQISSEVPQNLSASRPQDRQFILSSKKLLLSDSGFYLCAWSHGVSYTFGSGTRLTVV.

This clonotype was seen a few times. The rearrangement uses TRBV4-1 and TRBJ1-4; a possible D gene is TRBD1 (6 bases). The V end lost 0 bases, the J end lost 10 bases, and 18 bases lay between the germline ends. Per the germline V gene, CDR1 is MGHRA and CDR2 is YSYEKL. This CDR3 region has 16 residues. The chain's CDR3 is CASSQDGRGEGVKLFF. The CDR3 nucleotides read TGCGCCAGCAGCCAAGATGGAAGGGGGGAAGGGGTAAAACTGTTTTTT.

The J gene is TRBJ1-5, the V gene TRBV20-1; 12 positions agree with TRBD1. Germline-derived CDR1 and CDR2 are DFQATT and SNEGSKA (reference sequence). CDR3 length: 18 amino acids. Losses at the gene ends were 5 bases for V and 2 bases for J; bases not matched to a gene: 13. The DNA of the CDR3 is TGCAGTGCTCTCAACCGGGACAGGGGGCAAATTGGCAATCAGCCCCAGCATTTT. It yields the protein CSALNRDRGQIGNQPQHF.

The sample holds a few counts of this clonotype. The chain employs TRBV28 and TRBJ1-6; TRBD1 is a possible D gene (6 bases). The germline gives CDR1 MDHEN, CDR2 SYDVKM. The germline V and J ends were trimmed by 7 bases and 0 bases, with 13 bases remaining between them. CDR3 length: 16 residues. The CDR3 DNA follows: TGTGCCAGCACCCCAAGGGGGAGCTCCTATAATTCACCCCTCCACTTT. This codes for CASTPRGSSYNSPLHF.

The V gene is TRBV7-9, the J gene TRBJ1-6, with 8 bases fitting TRBD1. Germline V gene data show CDR1 as SEHNR and CDR2 as FQNEAQ (reference sequence). J gave up 3 bases and V 4 bases, and 2 bases lay outside the gene matches. The CDR3 has 15 residues. CDR3 DNA: TGTGCCAGCAGCTCCGGACAGGGCTATAATTCACCCCTCCACTTT. Its translation: CASSSGQGYNSPLHF.

This clonotype occurred a few times. Given a much more abundant clone one base away, this may be a read error. This chain connects TRBV7-9 to TRBJ2-2, with 7 bases lining up with TRBD1. This CDR3 spans 14 amino acids. Per the germline V gene, CDR1 is SEHNR and CDR2 is FQNEAQ (reference sequence). The CDR3 bases are TGTGCCAGCAGCGTAGCAGGGGGCACCGGGGAGCTGTTTTTT. Translating gives CASSVAGGTGELFF.

This clonotype turned up a few times. V usage is TRBV18 and J usage is TRBJ2-7, with D tentatively TRBD2 (6 bases). Trimming removed 5 bases at V and 3 bases at J, with 14 bases between. Germline-derived CDR1 and CDR2 are KGHSH and LQKENI. The CDR3 spans 14 residues. The CDR3 coding sequence is TGTGCCAGCTCAGCGGGACGGCGGGACTACGAGCAGTACTTC. This translates into CASSAGRRDYEQYF. The full variable domain, rest sourced from reference TRBV18 and TRBJ2-7, is NAGVMQNPRHLVRRRGQEARLRCSPMKGHSHVYWYRQLPEEGLKFMVYLQKENIIDESGMPKERFSAEFPKEGPSILRIQQVVRGDSAAYFCASSAGRRDYEQYFGPGTRLTVT.